The rows below give T cell receptor beta chains drawn from one sample of a study of shared clonotypes between healthy human individuals. The method was immunoSEQ multiplex PCR; TCRdb's version includes in-frame clones alone and lacks a portion of them. This table has around 1.4 million clones, 98% to 99% appearing once. Sequenced input: naive CD4+ T cells sorted from blood. The receptors derive from a man aged 30-40 years in good health. The CDR3 runs from the conserved cysteine through the conserved F or W. D genes are given only for firm matches. Clone size is given for some rows only: seen once, a few or many times, or a class if the clone is expanded.

J	length	D	size	V	DNA	CDR3
TRBJ1-2	12	.	.	TRBV30	TGTGCCTGGAGTGTTGGAGGGCACGGCTACACCTTC	CAWSVGGHGYTF
TRBJ1-2	13	.	.	TRBV6-1	TGTGCCAGCAGTGAGACAGGTGCGGTAGGCTACACCTTC	CASSETGAVGYTF
TRBJ2-5	13	.	.	TRBV5-1	TGCGCCAGCAGCCCAGGGGCAGCAGAGACCCAGTACTTC	CASSPGAAETQYF
TRBJ1-5	15	.	.	TRBV15	TGTGCCACCAGCAGAGTCGTCGGAAGCAATCAGCCCCAGCATTTT	CATSRVVGSNQPQHF
TRBJ2-3	11	TRBD2	once	TRBV20-1	TGCAGTGCACCTAGCGGGACTACGCAGTATTTT	CSAPSGTTQYF
TRBJ2-3	13	.	.	TRBV27	TGTGCCAGCTCCGCGACCTTCACAGATACGCAGTATTTT	CASSATFTDTQYF
TRBJ2-3	16	.	.	TRBV5-3	TGTGCCAGAAGCTGCCTCACCGGGACATTCACAGATACGCAGTATTTT	CARSCLTGTFTDTQYF
TRBJ1-4	14	.	once	TRBV18	TGTGCCAGCTCACCCGGGGCAGGGGCTCAAAAACTGTTTTTT	CASSPGAGAQKLFF
TRBJ2-3	13	.	.	TRBV2	TGTGCCAGCAGTGCGGAGAGCACAGATACGCAGTATTTT	CASSAESTDTQYF
TRBJ1-1	15	TRBD1	.	TRBV30	TGTGCCCAAAACAGGGGGCGCTTGTCTTTAACTGAAGCTTTCTTT	CAQNRGRLSLTEAFF
TRBJ2-2	14	.	.	TRBV18	TGTGCCAGCTCACCCCTCGCGAGGGCCGGGGAGCTGTTTTTT	CASSPLARAGELFF
TRBJ1-1	16	.	.	TRBV7-9	TGTGCCAGCAGCCAGGGGCTGGGGGGTATACGGACTGAAGCTTTCTTT	CASSQGLGGIRTEAFF
TRBJ2-7	11	.	.	TRBV6-5	TGTGCCAGCAGACAGGGAGGGGAGCAGTACTTC	CASRQGGEQYF
TRBJ1-1	12	TRBD1	.	TRBV7-2	TGTGCCAGCAGCTTAGAGAGGGGGCTTGCTTTCTTT	CASSLERGLAFF
TRBJ2-1	14	TRBD1	.	TRBV18	TGTGCCAGCTCAACGGGACAGGGCTACAATGAGCAGTTCTTC	CASSTGQGYNEQFF
TRBJ2-3	14	.	.	TRBV18	TGTGCCAGCTCACTCAAGCTGAGCACAGATACGCAGTATTTT	CASSLKLSTDTQYF
TRBJ1-2	13	TRBD1	once	TRBV27	TGTGCCAGCAGGGGACAGGAACAGTATGGCTACACCTTC	CASRGQEQYGYTF
TRBJ2-7	14	TRBD2	.	TRBV15	TGTGCCACCAGCCAGACTAGCGGGACCTACGAGCAGTACTTC	CATSQTSGTYEQYF
TRBJ1-2	14	TRBD1	.	TRBV10-3	TGTGCCACCAAAGGGACAGAGACTAACTATGGCTACACCTTC	CATKGTETNYGYTF
TRBJ2-3	12	.	.	TRBV7-9	TGTGCCAGCAGCTGGTCCAAAGATACGCAGTATTTT	CASSWSKDTQYF
TRBJ2-3	16	TRBD2	.	TRBV6-5	TGTGCCAGCAGTTTGAGCTTAGCGGGAGCCAGGGATACGCAGTATTTT	CASSLSLAGARDTQYF
TRBJ1-3	13	.	once	TRBV2	TGTGCCAGCAGTGAATCCGAGGGGAACACCATATATTTT	CASSESEGNTIYF
TRBJ2-1	15	.	.	TRBV7-2	TGTGCCAGCAGCTTAGGTCGGGGGAGGGCCAGGGGACAGTTCTTC	CASSLGRGRARGQFF
TRBJ1-2	15	.	.	TRBV18	TGTGCCAGCTCACCAAGCGAGGGCTCGGTATATGGCTACACCTTC	CASSPSEGSVYGYTF
TRBJ2-1	15	TRBD2	.	TRBV5-1	TGCGCCAGCAGCGCCGGACTAGCGGGAGTCTATGAGCAGTTCTTC	CASSAGLAGVYEQFF
TRBJ1-1	14	.	.	TRBV5-8	TGTGCCAGCAGCGCCACGGGCTATAACACTGAAGCTTTCTTT	CASSATGYNTEAFF
TRBJ2-7	18	TRBD2	.	TRBV19	TGTGCCAGTAGTAGTTCCCCGTTGGTAGCGGGAGGGCCTTACGAGCAGTACTTC	CASSSSPLVAGGPYEQYF
TRBJ2-7	13	.	once	TRBV6-5	TGTGCCAGCAGTTACTCGATTCTGGTCGAGCAGTACTTC	CASSYSILVEQYF
TRBJ1-2	8	.	.	TRBV29-1	TGCAGCGTTGATGGCTACACCTTC	CSVDGYTF
TRBJ2-1	14	TRBD2	.	TRBV9	TGTGCCAGCAGCATGACTAGCGGGTACAATGAGCAGTTCTTC	CASSMTSGYNEQFF
TRBJ2-4	15	TRBD1	.	TRBV7-9	TGTGCCAGCAGCTGGGACAGGGGTGCCAAAAACATTCAGTACTTC	CASSWDRGAKNIQYF
TRBJ2-7	14	.	.	TRBV15	TGTGCCATTTCGGGGGGCGGGAGAAACTACGAGCAGTACTTC	CAISGGGRNYEQYF
TRBJ2-1	13	.	.	TRBV15	TGTGCCACCAGCAGAGAGAGGGGGGACGAGCAGTTCTTC	CATSRERGDEQFF
TRBJ2-3	17	TRBD1	.	TRBV7-2	TGTGCCAGCAGCTTTTCAAGGGGACAGGGGGCAAGGGATACGCAGTATTTT	CASSFSRGQGARDTQYF
TRBJ1-5	13	.	.	TRBV30	TGTGCCTGGAGTGAGGCTGCGAGTGGGCCCCAGCATTTT	CAWSEAASGPQHF
TRBJ1-5	17	TRBD1	.	TRBV6-1	TGTGCCAGCAGTGTAAAGGAGGGGGCTTTTAGCAATCAGCCCCAGCATTTT	CASSVKEGAFSNQPQHF
TRBJ2-7	14	.	.	TRBV28	TGTGCCAGCAAAACCCTTGGGATAGCCTACGAGCAGTACTTC	CASKTLGIAYEQYF
TRBJ1-1	14	.	.	TRBV30	TGTGCCTGGACCCCCGGCCCAGGGAACACTGAAGCTTTCTTT	CAWTPGPGNTEAFF
TRBJ2-3	15	TRBD2	.	TRBV5-6	TGTGCCAGCAGCTTGGTAGCGGGAGTGGCAGATACGCAGTATTTT	CASSLVAGVADTQYF
TRBJ2-3	12	.	.	TRBV7-2	TGTGCCAGCAGCACATCGTGGGATACGCAGTATTTT	CASSTSWDTQYF
TRBJ2-7	15	.	.	TRBV6-5	TGTGCCAGCAGTCCGACCTCATACGGCTCCTACGAGCAGTACTTC	CASSPTSYGSYEQYF
TRBJ1-1	13	.	.	TRBV28	TGTGCCAGCAACGACAGGAGGAGGACGGAAGCTTTCTTT	CASNDRRRTEAFF
TRBJ1-1	12	.	.	TRBV6-1	TGTGCCAGCAGGAAGACAGACACTGAAGCTTTCTTT	CASRKTDTEAFF
TRBJ2-7	15	TRBD2	.	TRBV7-9	TGTGCCAGCCCCCCTGCGGCTAGCGGGAGCTACGAGCAGTACTTC	CASPPAASGSYEQYF
TRBJ1-1	15	.	.	TRBV5-5	TGTGCCAGCAGCCTCGAGGTGGTGGGGGACACTGAAGCTTTCTTT	CASSLEVVGDTEAFF
TRBJ1-1	14	.	.	TRBV6-5	TGTGCCAGCAGAGAGGGAGGAGGGAACACTGAAGCTTTCTTT	CASREGGGNTEAFF
TRBJ1-5	13	.	.	TRBV18	TGTGCCAGCTCCCCTAGCAGCAATCAGCCCCAGCATTTT	CASSPSSNQPQHF
TRBJ2-2	15	TRBD2	.	TRBV5-1	TGCGCCAGCAGCGTGACTAGCGGGAAGGTCGGGGAGCTGTTTTTT	CASSVTSGKVGELFF
TRBJ1-2	12	.	.	TRBV5-1	TGCGCCAGCAGCCCGGACAGAAGTGGCTACACCTTC	CASSPDRSGYTF
TRBJ1-2	14	.	.	TRBV7-9	TGTGCCAGCAGCTTAGCAGCAGGTCCCTATGGCTACACCTTC	CASSLAAGPYGYTF
TRBJ2-7	11	.	.	TRBV5-1	TGCGCCAGCAGCACAGCAGGGGAGCAGTACTTC	CASSTAGEQYF
TRBJ2-3	13	.	.	TRBV21-1	TGTGCCAGCAGCCCCGAGCGCGGAGATACGCAGTATTTT	CASSPERGDTQYF
TRBJ1-1	14	.	.	TRBV5-4	TGTGCCAGCAGCGTCAGGGTGGGCGTTCCTGAAGCTTTCTTT	CASSVRVGVPEAFF
TRBJ2-1	12	.	once	TRBV15	TGTGCCACCAGCAGAAAGAACAATGAGCAGTTCTTC	CATSRKNNEQFF